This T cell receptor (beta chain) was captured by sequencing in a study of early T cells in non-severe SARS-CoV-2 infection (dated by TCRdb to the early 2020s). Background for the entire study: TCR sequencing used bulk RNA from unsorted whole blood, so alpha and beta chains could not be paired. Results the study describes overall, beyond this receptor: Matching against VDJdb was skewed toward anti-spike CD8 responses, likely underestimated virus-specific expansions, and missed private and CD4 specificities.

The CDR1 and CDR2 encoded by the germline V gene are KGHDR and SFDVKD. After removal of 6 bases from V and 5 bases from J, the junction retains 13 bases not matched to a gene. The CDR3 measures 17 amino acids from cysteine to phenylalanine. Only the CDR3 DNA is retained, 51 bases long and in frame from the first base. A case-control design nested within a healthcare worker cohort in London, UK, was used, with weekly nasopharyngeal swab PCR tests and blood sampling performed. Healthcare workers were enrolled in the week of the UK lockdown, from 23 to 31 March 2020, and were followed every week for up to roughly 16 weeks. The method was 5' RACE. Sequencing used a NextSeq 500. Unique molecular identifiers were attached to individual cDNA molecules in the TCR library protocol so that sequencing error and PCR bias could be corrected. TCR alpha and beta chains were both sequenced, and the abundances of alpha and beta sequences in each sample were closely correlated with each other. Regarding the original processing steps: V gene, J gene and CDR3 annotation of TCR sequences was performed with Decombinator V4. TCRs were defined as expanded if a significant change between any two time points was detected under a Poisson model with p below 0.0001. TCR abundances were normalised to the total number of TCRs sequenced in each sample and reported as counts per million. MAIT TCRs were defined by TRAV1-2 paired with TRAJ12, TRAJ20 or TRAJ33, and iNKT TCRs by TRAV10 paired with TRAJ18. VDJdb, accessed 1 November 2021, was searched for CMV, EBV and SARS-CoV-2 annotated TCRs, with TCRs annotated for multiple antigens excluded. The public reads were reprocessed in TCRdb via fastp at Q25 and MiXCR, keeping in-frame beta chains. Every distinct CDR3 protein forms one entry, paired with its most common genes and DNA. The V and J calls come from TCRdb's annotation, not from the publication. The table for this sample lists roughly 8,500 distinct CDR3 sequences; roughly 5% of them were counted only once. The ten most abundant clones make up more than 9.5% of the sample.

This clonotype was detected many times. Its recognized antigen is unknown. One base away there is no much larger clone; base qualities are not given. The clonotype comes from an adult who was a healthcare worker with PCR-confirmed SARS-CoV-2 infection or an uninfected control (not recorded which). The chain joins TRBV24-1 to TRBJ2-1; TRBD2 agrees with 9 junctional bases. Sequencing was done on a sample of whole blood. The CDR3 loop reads CATSFSGRGGLDNEQFF. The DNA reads TGTGCCACCAGTTTTAGCGGGAGAGGGGGATTGGACAATGAGCAGTTCTTC.